The TCR beta chain under discussion was sequenced for a study of blood T cell repertoires in COVID-19. Study at large: There were acute and convalescent COVID-19 samples, and they came from the United States, Italy and Spain.

In germline, CDR1 is SNHLY, CDR2 FYNNEI. After removal of 6 bases from V and 7 bases from J, the junction contained 6 bases not matched to a gene. This CDR3 comprises 14 residues. Enrollees, roughly 18 to 89 years old, lived in 24 US areas. What the recovered Cohort 3 donors had was two negative PCRs, clearance, or symptom resolution. Original methodology: Amplification from reference gene primers served as the basis for estimated nucleated cell counts. Repertoires were generated with immunoSEQ multiplex PCR, while TCRdb's copy carries only in-frame clones and drops some. V and J calls and clone size follow that table, whereas D and trimming were derived from the DNA. Of hundreds of thousands of clones in the sample, 65% to 85% were seen once.

The receptor was isolated from a woman aged 60-75 years who had recovered from COVID-19. V gene TRBV2 combines with J gene TRBJ2-1, with 10 bases identical to TRBD2. Sample: PBMCs or T cells enriched from blood (not recorded which). The CDR3 loop reads CASSPSGSGNEQFF. The CDR3 DNA is TGTGCCAGCAGCCCTAGCGGGAGTGGGAATGAGCAGTTCTTC.